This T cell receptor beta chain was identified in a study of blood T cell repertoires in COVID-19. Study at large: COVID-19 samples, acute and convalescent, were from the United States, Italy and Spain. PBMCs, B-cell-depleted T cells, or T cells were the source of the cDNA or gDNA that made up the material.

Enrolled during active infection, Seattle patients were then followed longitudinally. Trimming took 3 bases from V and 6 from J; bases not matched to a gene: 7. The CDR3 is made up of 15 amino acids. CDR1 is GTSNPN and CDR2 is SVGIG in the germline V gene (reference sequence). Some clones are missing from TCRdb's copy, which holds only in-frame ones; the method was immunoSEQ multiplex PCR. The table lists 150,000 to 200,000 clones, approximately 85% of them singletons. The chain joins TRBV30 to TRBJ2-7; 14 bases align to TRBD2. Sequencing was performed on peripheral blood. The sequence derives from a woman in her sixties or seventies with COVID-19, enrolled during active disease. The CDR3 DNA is TGTGCCTGGAGGGCGGGACTAGCGGGAGTAGGCGAGCAGTACTTC. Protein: CAWRAGLAGVGEQYF.